The next 21 T cell receptor beta chains were all read from a single sample in a study of regulatory T cells in long-lasting Graves disease. Through Arm-PCR of CDR3 regions and iRepertoire HTBI primers, TCR beta libraries were built. From the multiplex PCR reads, TCRdb called clonotypes with MiXCR, one entry per CDR3 protein. The top ten hold 9.5% to 15% of the sample, which has over 500,000 distinct CDR3 sequences, roughly a sixth seen once. Time point reported: newly diagnosed GD, antithyroid drugs for less than 3 months. The TCR library was made from RNA extracted from PBMCs. The same data also contributed to another study, on T cells in Graves' hyperthyroidism and ophthalmopathy.

The sample in question was peripheral blood mononuclear cells (PBMCs), obtained at new diagnosis, from a patient treated with antithyroid drugs. The receptor source for this set is a man aged 18-30 years with Graves disease.

The table lists this clonotype with a few counts. The rearrangement uses TRBV5-1 and TRBJ2-5; the D gene is possibly TRBD2 (6 bases). Germline-derived CDR1 and CDR2 are SGHRS and YFSETQ. CDR3 size: 13 residues. V lost 4 bases and J lost 9, with 16 bases in between. CDR3 amino acids: CASSDGNGEAQYF. The DNA of the CDR3 is TGCGCCAGCAGCGATGGGAACGGGGAGGCCCAGTACTTC. Supplemented by reference TRBV5-1 and TRBJ2-5, the full variable domain reads KAGVTQTPRYLIKTRGQQVTLSCSPISGHRSVSWYQQTPGQGLQFLFEYFSETQRNKGNFPGRFSGRQFSNSRSEMNVSTLELGDSALYLCASSDGNGEAQYFGPGTRLLVL.

At least ten counts were recorded for this clonotype. V and J are TRBV27 and TRBJ2-2; D is perhaps TRBD2 (6 bases). Trimming took 3 bases from V and 3 from J, leaving 14 bases between them. The CDR3 length is 16 residues. Germline CDR1 reads MNHEY; CDR2 reads SMNVEV (reference sequence). The CDR3 DNA sequence: TGTGCCAGCAGTTTGGGGGGTCTCGCGTACACCGGGGAGCTGTTTTTT. Amino acids: CASSLGGLAYTGELFF.

This clonotype was seen more than once but under ten times. The chain combines TRBV7-2 with TRBJ1-1; weak D call: TRBD1 (6 bases). The CDR3 runs to 14 residues. Per germline, CDR1 SGHTA and CDR2 FQGNSA. V shed 4 bases and J shed 0 bases, with 9 bases lying between them. CDR3 nucleotide sequence: TGTACCAGCAGCTGGACAGACATGAACACTGAAGCTTTCTTT. It translates to CTSSWTDMNTEAFF.

CDR3 DNA: TGTGCCATCAATACCGGGACTAGCGGGAGTGGTGAGCAGTTCTTC. Protein product: CAINTGTSGSGEQFF. This chain joins TRBV10-3 and TRBJ2-1, with 14 bases matching TRBD2. The ends lost 7 bases at V and 9 bases at J; junction bases unmatched: 8. Germline V lookup: CDR1 ENHRY, CDR2 SYGVKD. The CDR3 sequence is 15 residues long.

The chain uses TRBV6-1 and TRBJ2-1; no clear D gene. The CDR3 covers 12 residues. The V and J ends lost 5 bases and 10 bases respectively, with 12 bases between them. Germline lookup yields CDR1 MNHNS and CDR2 SASEGT. CDR3 sequence reads: CASSRNYGEQFF. In DNA, the CDR3 is TGTGCCAGCAGTCGGAACTATGGGGAGCAGTTCTTC.

This clonotype was seen many times. This chain joins TRBV9 and TRBJ2-1; D is perhaps TRBD2 (6 bases). The CDR3 is 13 amino acids. V lost 0 bases and J lost 8, with 9 bases in between. CDR1 SGDLS and CDR2 YYNGEE come from the germline V gene. The CDR3 loop is CASSVGLAHEQFF. DNA for the CDR3: TGTGCCAGCAGCGTAGGGCTAGCGCATGAGCAGTTCTTC.

This clonotype appeared many times. This rearrangement joins TRBV30 to TRBJ1-4; unclear D gene. Germline assignment: CDR1 GTSNPN and CDR2 SVGIG (reference sequence). The CDR3 totals 12 residues. V was cut by 3 bases and J by 5 bases, with 7 bases left in between. The CDR3 here is CAWRQRNEKLFF. For the CDR3, the DNA is TGTGCCTGGAGGCAGCGAAATGAAAAACTGTTTTTT.

This clonotype has a count of ten or more. The chain combines TRBV12-3 or TRBV12-4 with TRBJ2-3; 9 bases are shared with TRBD1. This CDR3 is built from 15 residues. V dropped 6 bases and J dropped 3; count of bases not matched to a gene: 7. The CDR3 nucleotides are TGTGCCAGCAGCTGGACAGGGGATAGGACAGATACGCAGTATTTT. Residues: CASSWTGDRTDTQYF.

This chain joins TRBV18 and TRBJ1-6, with D hard to call. V was cut by 3 bases and J by 7 bases, with 13 bases left in between. CDR1 is KGHSH, CDR2 LQKENI, per germline. This CDR3 contains 15 residues. The CDR3 here is CASSPVIGPNSPLHF. The CDR3 bases are TGTGCCAGCTCACCGGTGATAGGGCCAAATTCACCCCTCCACTTT.

Only a few counts were recorded for this clonotype. This rearrangement joins TRBV19 to TRBJ2-5, with 7 bases lining up with TRBD2. Germline CDR1 and CDR2: LNHDA and SQIVND (reference sequence). The CDR3 runs 14 residues. Trimming took 7 bases from V and 1 from J; bases not matched to a gene: 6. CDR3 region: CASKTSHLQETQYF. Here the CDR3 DNA reads TGTGCCAGTAAGACTAGCCACCTCCAAGAGACCCAGTACTTC.

This clonotype has ten or more counts. The chain uses TRBV28 and TRBJ2-7; TRBD2 matches at 11 bases. CDR1 is MDHEN and CDR2 is SYDVKM in the germline V gene. This CDR3 is built from 16 residues. The junction had 7 bases not matched to a gene; V was cut back by 4 bases and J by 2 bases. The CDR3 spells CASSYTSGSLPYEQYF. CDR3 DNA sequence: TGTGCCAGCAGTTACACTAGCGGGAGTTTGCCCTACGAGCAGTACTTC.

At least ten counts were recorded for this clonotype. DNA for the CDR3: TGTGCCAGCAGGGATCGCAGGGATGAGGTCACTGAAGCTTTCTTT. It encodes CASRDRRDEVTEAFF. The chain combines TRBV12-3 or TRBV12-4 with TRBJ1-1; maybe TRBD1 (5 bases). The CDR3 length is 15 residues. Trimming removed 6 bases at V and 4 bases at J, with 18 bases between.

This clonotype was picked up a small number of times. V gene TRBV28 combines with J gene TRBJ1-6; 10 bases are shared with TRBD1. Germline V gene lookup returns CDR1 MDHEN and CDR2 SYDVKM. The V and J ends lost 7 bases and 10 bases, in that order; junction bases with no gene match: 7. This CDR3 contains 14 residues. CDR3 DNA: TGTGCCAGCACCGGGACAGGGGTTGGATCACCCCTCCACTTT. As protein: CASTGTGVGSPLHF.

With respect to this clonotype: At one of its ends the junction is not consistent with the germline gene, which may arise from a read error. The genes are TRBV2 and TRBJ1-2; D gene unclear. The germline CDR1 and CDR2 sequences are SNHLY and FYNNEI. This CDR3 has 13 residues. The CDR3 loop is CASSEGNPYGHTF. CDR3 DNA: TGTGCCAGCAGTGAAGGCAACCCCTATGGCCACACCTTC.

This clonotype was seen at least ten times. The rearrangement links TRBV27 to TRBJ2-2; the D call may be TRBD1 or TRBD2 (5 bases each). The V gene lost 3 bases and the J gene lost 4 bases, with 15 bases spanning the gap. The length of the CDR3 is 16 residues. CDR1 and CDR2 from the germline V gene are MNHEY and SMNVEV (reference sequence). CDR3: CASSFTPYGGTGELFF. CDR3 DNA: TGTGCCAGCAGTTTTACGCCGTATGGGGGCACCGGGGAGCTGTTTTTT.

This clonotype has a handful of counts. Just one base apart from a much larger clone, this may be a read error. CDR3 sequence (DNA): TGTGCCAGCAGTTTAAGTGGTCTGATGAACACTGAAGCTTTCTTT. Its protein product is CASSLSGLMNTEAFF. The chain uses TRBV12-3 or TRBV12-4 and TRBJ1-1; D is uncertain. V was clipped by 2 bases and J by 0 bases, with 10 bases between them. This CDR3 comprises 15 residues.

V usage is TRBV9 and J usage is TRBJ2-1; 13 positions agree with TRBD2. The CDR3 is 15 amino acids. The V segment lost 5 bases and the J segment 5 bases; nucleotides outside the gene matches: 4. Germline V gene data show CDR1 as SGDLS and CDR2 as YYNGEE. The DNA for the CDR3 is TGTGCCAGCAGTGACGGGACTAGCGGGGACAATGAGCAGTTCTTC. Residues: CASSDGTSGDNEQFF.

This clonotype was observed many times. CDR3 sequence (DNA): TGTGCCAGCAGCCTGGGAGGTAGCGGGAGTGTAAGAGAGACCCAGTACTTC. It specifies CASSLGGSGSVRETQYF. This sequence joins TRBV28 and TRBJ2-1; 9 bases align to TRBD2. The end of the DNA aligns better with TRBJ2-5, so the J call may be wrong. The CDR3 extends over 17 amino acids. Per the germline V gene, CDR1 is MDHEN and CDR2 is SYDVKM.

The gene calls are TRBV11-2 and TRBJ2-6; no definite D call. V was shortened by 6 bases and J by 0 bases, with 9 bases between the two germline ends. Germline CDR1 reads SGHAT; CDR2 reads FQNNGV. CDR3 length equals 15 residues. CDR3 nucleotides: TGTGCCAGCAGTCCGGGTCGCTCTGGGGCCAACGTCCTGACTTTC. This encodes CASSPGRSGANVLTF.

The chain uses TRBV9 and TRBJ2-6; the match to TRBD1 covers 9 bases. Germline V gene sequence: CDR1 SGDLS, CDR2 YYNGEE. The CDR3 is made up of 19 amino acids. The V gene end was trimmed by 0 bases and the J gene end by 1 base; junction bases not matched to a gene: 8. The CDR3 sequence is CASSVVVGQGTSGANVLTF. The CDR3 bases are TGTGCCAGCAGCGTAGTGGTGGGACAGGGTACGTCTGGGGCCAACGTCCTGACTTTC.

The chain joins TRBV2 to TRBJ2-2, with a tentative D call TRBD2 (5 bases). The CDR3 length is 15 residues. V was trimmed by 5 bases and J by 1 base, leaving 11 bases between them. The V gene's germline CDR1 is SNHLY and CDR2 FYNNEI. CDR3 bases: TGTGCCAGCAGTCCGACTGGACTGAACACCGGGGAGCTGTTTTTT. Translation gives CASSPTGLNTGELFF.